Listed here are 18 T cell receptor beta chains from one sample, sequenced in a study of T cells in Graves' hyperthyroidism and ophthalmopathy. Amplified TCR beta CDR3 regions derived from RNA transcripts. The study used the HTBI primer set for a first-round RT-PCR of the TCR CDR3. TCRdb used MiXCR to reprocess the multiplex PCR reads, holding one entry per CDR3 protein. The sample yields some 530,000 distinct CDR3 sequences, around a fifth seen once. Sequencing was performed on blood. The receptors derive from a woman aged 65 to 85 with Graves' ophthalmopathy.

The chain recombines TRBV7-2 with TRBJ2-1; 7 bases are a match to TRBD2. The V gene's germline CDR1 is SGHTA and CDR2 FQGNSA. CDR3 length: 15 residues. V shed 1 base, J shed 6 bases, and the junction held 6 bases outside the gene matches. CDR3 bases: TGTGCCAGCAGCTTAGTCGGGCGGGGGTTCAATGAGCAGTTCTTC. Its translation: CASSLVGRGFNEQFF.

V gene TRBV12-3 or TRBV12-4 combines with J gene TRBJ1-3; unclear D gene. Trimming left V 6 bases short and J 6 bases short, with 9 bases between. The CDR3 spans 12 residues. CDR3 amino acids: CASSLSLNTIYF. CDR3 sequence (DNA): TGTGCCAGCAGCCTCAGCTTAAACACCATATATTTT.

V usage is TRBV27 and J usage is TRBJ1-1; TRBD1 is a possible D gene (6 bases). Per germline, CDR1 MNHEY and CDR2 SMNVEV (reference sequence). The CDR3 totals 16 residues. V lost 3 bases and J lost 0, with 14 bases in between. CDR3 coding DNA: TGTGCCAGCAGTTTGGACAGCTGGGGGGTGAACACTGAAGCTTTCTTT. Its protein is CASSLDSWGVNTEAFF.

The J gene is TRBJ2-7, the V gene TRBV5-1; D not resolved. The germline CDR1 and CDR2 sequences are SGHRS and YFSETQ. The CDR3 consists of 15 residues. The germline V and J ends were trimmed by 10 bases and 1 base, with 21 bases remaining between them. The CDR3 is CAVRVVGIGSYEQYF. The CDR3 DNA is TGCGCCGTCCGGGTGGTAGGCATTGGATCCTACGAGCAGTACTTC.

This clonotype was seen a few times. The chain is built from TRBV19 and TRBJ2-3, with TRBD2 matching over 9 bases. Trimming at V came to 3 bases and at J to 5 bases, leaving 6 bases not matched to a gene. Germline values: CDR1 LNHDA, CDR2 SQIVND (reference sequence). The CDR3 runs to 15 residues. The CDR3 region is CASSIAAGGVDTQYF. CDR3 nucleotide sequence: TGTGCCAGTAGTATCGCAGCGGGAGGTGTAGATACGCAGTATTTT.

This clonotype has at least ten counts. The V call is TRBV2, the J call TRBJ2-1, with 10 nucleotides matching TRBD2. With 2 bases clipped from V and 5 bases from J, the junction kept 9 bases outside the gene matches. CDR1 is SNHLY and CDR2 is FYNNEI in the germline V gene. The CDR3 totals 17 residues. The CDR3 nucleotides are TGTGCCAGCAGTGAACGGACTAGCGGCAGCTGGGACAATGAGCAGTTCTTC. Amino acids: CASSERTSGSWDNEQFF.

This clonotype appeared once. This chain links TRBV9 with TRBJ2-3; perhaps TRBD1 as D (5 bases). Trimming took off 0 bases at V and 6 bases at J, with 8 bases between the two ends. The CDR3 is 13 amino acids. The germline CDR1 and CDR2 sequences are SGDLS and YYNGEE. The CDR3 reads CASSVGTKDTQYF. The CDR3 coding sequence is TGTGCCAGCAGCGTAGGGACAAAGGATACGCAGTATTTT.

This clonotype was seen at least ten times. The CDR3 DNA is TGTGCCACCCGAAACGGGGGCACTGAAGCTTTCTTT. Translation: CATRNGGTEAFF. This chain links TRBV2 with TRBJ1-1, with D tentatively TRBD1 (5 bases). The V end lost 10 bases, the J end lost 4 bases, and 13 bases lay between the germline ends. Germline V lookup: CDR1 SNHLY, CDR2 FYNNEI. The CDR3 extends over 12 amino acids.

The J gene is TRBJ1-1, the V gene TRBV6-2 or TRBV6-3; tentatively, D is TRBD1 (5 bases). This CDR3 spans 13 amino acids. Germline V lookup: CDR1 MNHEY, CDR2 SVGEGT. V was trimmed by 8 bases and J by 8 bases, leaving 18 bases between them. The CDR3 reads CASQWGGRAEAFF. CDR3 DNA sequence: TGTGCCAGCCAATGGGGGGGACGGGCCGAAGCTTTCTTT.

This clonotype was picked up a small number of times. The chain has TRBV7-8 and TRBJ1-4, with D possibly being TRBD1 (5 bases). V lost 0 bases and J lost 7, with 9 bases in between. Germline CDR1 and CDR2: SGHVS and FQNEAQ. CDR3 length: 14 residues. The CDR3 DNA sequence: TGTGCCAGCAGCTTAGCGCTCCAGGGTGAAAAACTGTTTTTT. Its protein product is CASSLALQGEKLFF.

In its sample, this clonotype was seen many times. V usage is TRBV12-3 or TRBV12-4 and J usage is TRBJ2-4, with 7 bases matching TRBD1. This CDR3 has 14 residues. V shed 1 base and J 8 bases; nucleotides not matched to a gene: 5. The CDR3, as DNA: TGTGCCAGCAGTTTAGGCCAGGGGGTGGACATTCAGTACTTC. This codes for CASSLGQGVDIQYF.

This clonotype has only a few counts. The chain is built from TRBV30 and TRBJ1-1; D might be TRBD1 (6 bases). The CDR3 covers 14 residues. Trimming cost V 2 bases and J 5 bases, with 15 bases left between them. Germline V CDR1 and CDR2: GTSNPN, SVGIG (reference sequence). The CDR3 DNA reads as TGTGCCTGGAGTCGCGGACAGCCGGGGACTGAAGCTTTCTTT. Translating gives CAWSRGQPGTEAFF.

This clonotype was counted only a few times. The chain links TRBV12-3 or TRBV12-4 to TRBJ1-1, with TRBD1 identical over 12 bases. The trim removed 6 bases at V and 8 bases at J, leaving 13 bases unmatched. The CDR3 loop spans 16 amino acids. CDR3 in amino acids: CASSPLPGTGGREAFF. The CDR3 region has the DNA TGTGCCAGCAGCCCTTTACCCGGGACAGGGGGCCGAGAAGCTTTCTTT.

The V call is TRBV29-1, the J call TRBJ2-7; either TRBD1 or TRBD2 may fit D (5 bases each). CDR1 is SQVTM and CDR2 is ANQGSEA in the germline V gene. This CDR3 is built from 13 residues. Between the trimmed V and J ends, which lost 4 bases and 5 bases, there was a span of 15 bases. CDR3 amino acids: CSVAPGHRDEQYF. For the CDR3, the DNA is TGCAGCGTTGCCCCGGGGCATCGAGACGAGCAGTACTTC.

This clonotype came up many times. CDR3 nucleotides: TGTGCCAGCAGCCCTGGACTAGCGGGAGAGTCCGACAATGAGCAGTTCTTC. Protein sequence: CASSPGLAGESDNEQFF. This chain connects TRBV7-9 to TRBJ2-1, with 13 positions matching TRBD2. The CDR3 extends over 17 amino acids. V lost 5 bases, J lost 5 bases, and 9 bases stayed unmatched. The V gene's germline CDR1 is SEHNR and CDR2 FQNEAQ (reference sequence).

This clonotype was observed at least ten times. This rearrangement joins TRBV20-1 to TRBJ2-5; 8 bases match TRBD2. Germline assignment: CDR1 DFQATT and CDR2 SNEGSKA (reference sequence). The junction had 8 bases not matched to a gene; V was cut back by 6 bases and J by 2 bases. The CDR3 sequence is 14 residues long. The CDR3 bases are TGCAGTGCCACCAGCGGGAGAAGTCAAGAGACCCAGTACTTC. Translation gives CSATSGRSQETQYF.

This clonotype was seen ten or more times. The chain links TRBV28 to TRBJ1-4, with D possibly matching TRBD1 (6 bases). V was pared by 7 bases and J by 10 bases, with 19 bases between. CDR3 size: 14 residues. Germline-derived CDR1 and CDR2 are MDHEN and SYDVKM. The DNA for the CDR3 is TGTGCCAGCACCTTCGGAGGGGGGACCGGAAAACTGTTTTTT. Amino acid sequence: CASTFGGGTGKLFF.

A few counts support this clonotype. The chain uses TRBV19 and TRBJ1-4; the D is unclear. Germline values: CDR1 LNHDA, CDR2 SQIVND (reference sequence). V was pared by 0 bases and J by 8 bases, with 1 base between. The CDR3 runs 11 residues. CDR3 coding DNA: TGTGCCAGTAGTATAGACGAAAAACTGTTTTTT. Translated: CASSIDEKLFF.